This entry lists 26 T cell receptor beta chains sequenced from one sample in a study of blood T cells in healthy people across ages. Alongside a J-beta primer mix, a sample-barcoded 5' primer served in a second PCR lasting roughly 7 to 12 cycles. TCRdb fed the 5' RACE reads into MiXCR, producing one record per CDR3 protein. The sample has 550,000 to 800,000 distinct CDR3 sequences; approximately 31% are singletons. The sequencing sample was made of blood. These receptors all come from a woman older than 75 in good health.

Only a few counts were recorded for this clonotype. The chain couples TRBV25-1 to TRBJ1-1; 7 positions match TRBD1. J was trimmed by 3 bases and V by 6 bases; bases with no gene match: 10. CDR1 MGHDK and CDR2 SYGVNS come from the germline V gene. The CDR3 consists of 15 residues. CDR3 DNA sequence: TGTGCCAGCAGCCCCGGGACAGCTCGGGACACTGAAGCTTTCTTT. Translated, it gives CASSPGTARDTEAFF.

On this clonotype itself: Being one base from a much bigger clone, this may be a read error. V gene TRBV5-4 combines with J gene TRBJ2-1; 9 positions match TRBD1. The CDR3 extends over 14 amino acids. Germline lookup yields CDR1 SGHNT and CDR2 YYREEE (reference sequence). Trimming removed 5 bases from V and 10 bases from J; junction bases left unmatched: 10. CDR3 DNA sequence: TGTGCCAGCAGTGTACAGGGGGCGGCCTACGAGCAGTTCTTC. This encodes CASSVQGAAYEQFF. Full variable domain (outside the CDR3, taken from reference TRBV5-4 and TRBJ2-1): ETGVTQSPTHLIKTRGQQVTLRCSSQSGHNTVSWYQQALGQGPQFIFQYYREEENGRGNFPPRFSGLQFPNYSSELNVNALELDDSALYLCASSVQGAAYEQFFGPGTRLTVL.

The chain recombines TRBV21-1 with TRBJ2-7; the table's D call, TRBD1, has no DNA check behind it. TRBV21-1 is annotated as a pseudogene. This CDR3 region has 15 residues. As DNA, the CDR3 is TGTGCCAGCAGCTCAGCAGGAGACGGGGCTTACGAGCAGTACTTC. Translating it yields CASSSAGDGAYEQYF.

The chain links TRBV6-6 to TRBJ1-1, with unresolved D. CDR3 length: 12 amino acids. From germline, CDR1 is MNHNY and CDR2 SVGAGI (reference sequence). Trimming shortened V by 2 bases and J by 6 bases, and 7 bases separated the two germline ends. The CDR3 DNA follows: TGTGCCAGCAGTTACGAGTGGGCTGAAGCTTTCTTT. It specifies CASSYEWAEAFF.

The gene calls are TRBV6-1 and TRBJ2-2, with D perhaps given as TRBD1 or TRBD2 (6 bases each). This CDR3 comprises 16 residues. Trimming left V 0 bases short and J 5 bases short, with 13 bases between. Germline CDR1 and CDR2: MNHNS and SASEGT. In nucleotides, the CDR3 is TGTGCCAGCAGTGAAGCGTTCGGGGGCCCAACCGGGGAGCTGTTTTTT. Translating it yields CASSEAFGGPTGELFF.

This clonotype was detected only once. The genes are TRBV7-2 and TRBJ2-3; a possible D gene is TRBD1 (5 bases). This CDR3 comprises 15 residues. Trimming took off 3 bases at V and 4 bases at J, with 14 bases between the two ends. Per the germline V gene, CDR1 is SGHTA and CDR2 is FQGNSA. The CDR3 DNA reads as TGTGCCAGCAGCTTTTCCGGACAAAGACCAGATACGCAGTATTTT. Encoded protein: CASSFSGQRPDTQYF.

A few counts support this clonotype. The CDR3 reads CSVTGLTGNTEAFF. The DNA of the CDR3 is TGCAGCGTCACCGGGTTGACAGGTAACACTGAAGCTTTCTTT. The gene calls are TRBV29-1 and TRBJ1-1; weak D call: TRBD1 (6 bases). The germline V gene has CDR1 SQVTM and CDR2 ANQGSEA. Trimming took 6 bases from V and 2 from J, leaving 16 bases between them. The CDR3 is made up of 14 amino acids.

This clonotype was detected ten times or more. This sequence joins TRBV6-6 and TRBJ2-3, with D tentatively TRBD1 or TRBD2 (6 bases each). Germline assignment: CDR1 MNHNY and CDR2 SVGAGI (reference sequence). Deletions cut 6 bases from V and 2 bases from J, with 15 bases between. This CDR3 comprises 15 residues. In nucleotides, the CDR3 is TGTGCCAGCAGAGGGGGGAGGCCAAACACAGATACGCAGTATTTT. This encodes CASRGGRPNTDTQYF.

This clonotype was observed a single time. The chain joins TRBV7-7 to TRBJ2-2, with 8 nucleotides matching TRBD2. The CDR3 is 17 amino acids. Germline V CDR1 and CDR2: SSHAT, FNYEAQ (reference sequence). V was clipped by 5 bases and J by 1 base; unmatched bases: 9. Here the CDR3 DNA reads TGTGCCAGCAGCCCGACTAGCGTGGGGGTGAACACCGGGGAGCTGTTTTTT. Translating it yields CASSPTSVGVNTGELFF.

This clonotype appeared many times. This chain uses TRBV5-4 with TRBJ2-5, with 11 bases lining up with TRBD2. V shed 0 bases, J shed 0 bases, and the junction held 4 bases outside the gene matches. The germline gives CDR1 SGHNT, CDR2 YYREEE (reference sequence). CDR3 length: 17 amino acids. CDR3 residues: CASSLGASGGYQETQYF. The CDR3 DNA follows: TGTGCCAGCAGCTTGGGGGCTAGCGGGGGGTACCAAGAGACCCAGTACTTC. The full variable domain, in which reference TRBV5-4 and TRBJ2-5 provide the parts outside the CDR3, is ETGVTQSPTHLIKTRGQQVTLRCSSQSGHNTVSWYQQALGQGPQFIFQYYREEENGRGNFPPRFSGLQFPNYSSELNVNALELDDSALYLCASSLGASGGYQETQYFGPGTRLLVL.

In its sample, this clonotype was seen a few times. The chain carries TRBV10-3 and TRBJ2-2; no definite D call. There are 16 residues in the CDR3. Germline lookup yields CDR1 ENHRY and CDR2 SYGVKD. V lost 4 bases, J lost 0 bases, and 12 bases lay in between. CDR3 DNA: TGTGCCATCAGTGGCGGCAGCCCCGCGAACACCGGGGAGCTGTTTTTT. Translating gives CAISGGSPANTGELFF.

This clonotype was found once. The gene calls are TRBV18 and TRBJ2-7; 12 bases are shared with TRBD1. Looked up from germline, CDR1 is KGHSH and CDR2 is LQKENI. The V gene end was trimmed by 6 bases and the J gene end by 7 bases; junction bases not matched to a gene: 13. This CDR3 has 16 residues. CDR3 DNA sequence: TGTGCCAGCTCGACCTTACCGGGACAGGGGGCGGGTGAGCAGTACTTC. This codes for CASSTLPGQGAGEQYF. Full variable domain (rest looked up from reference TRBV18 and TRBJ2-7): NAGVMQNPRHLVRRRGQEARLRCSPMKGHSHVYWYRQLPEEGLKFMVYLQKENIIDESGMPKERFSAEFPKEGPSILRIQQVVRGDSAAYFCASSTLPGQGAGEQYFGPGTRLTVT.

This clonotype occurred many times. V is TRBV6-5 and J is TRBJ2-1; either TRBD1 or TRBD2 may supply D (6 bases each). This CDR3 contains 15 residues. Germline values: CDR1 MNHEY, CDR2 SVGAGI. V was trimmed by 4 bases and J by 8 bases, leaving 18 bases between them. The CDR3 here is CASSSHWGAVDEQFF. The CDR3 region has the DNA TGTGCCAGCAGTTCCCACTGGGGGGCCGTCGATGAGCAGTTCTTC.

This clonotype occurred a few times. The CDR3, as DNA: TGTGCCAGCAGTGAACCCGACAGGCCCCCGTACGAGCAGTACTTC. This gives the protein CASSEPDRPPYEQYF. The chain employs TRBV6-1 and TRBJ2-7; the D gene is possibly TRBD1 (6 bases). The CDR3 spans 15 residues. Germline V gene data show CDR1 as MNHNS and CDR2 as SASEGT. Trimming stripped 2 bases from V and 4 bases from J, with 15 bases between.

In this sample, this clonotype turned up many times. The rearrangement joins TRBV5-1 to TRBJ1-2, with D unresolved. This CDR3 region has 15 residues. V lost 1 base to trimming and J lost 3 bases, with 13 bases between them. The germline V gene has CDR1 SGHRS and CDR2 YFSETQ. Written as DNA, the CDR3 is TGCGCCAGCAGCTTGTCTAGGCCGGCCGACTATGGCTACACCTTC. Its translation is CASSLSRPADYGYTF.

This clonotype was seen many times. V gene TRBV18 combines with J gene TRBJ2-3, with D uncertain. V was cut by 4 bases and J by 0 bases, with 14 bases left in between. Germline V gene lookup returns CDR1 KGHSH and CDR2 LQKENI. The CDR3 is made up of 16 amino acids. The CDR3 bases are TGTGCCAGCTCACGAAACTGGCGGTCTAGCACAGATACGCAGTATTTT. It yields the protein CASSRNWRSSTDTQYF.

About this clonotype: This may come from a read error, since a much larger clone is one base off. The rearrangement joins TRBV20-1 to TRBJ1-1; TRBD1 matches at 7 bases. The CDR3 extends over 13 amino acids. Germline-derived CDR1 and CDR2 are DFQATT and SNEGSKA (reference sequence). The V gene end was trimmed by 6 bases and the J gene end by 4 bases; junction bases not matched to a gene: 8. The CDR3 region is CSAPGQQSTEAFF. CDR3 nucleotide sequence: TGCAGTGCGCCGGGACAGCAGAGCACTGAAGCTTTCTTT.

V usage is TRBV18 and J usage is TRBJ2-7, with TRBD1 matching over 9 bases. Germline CDR1 reads KGHSH; CDR2 reads LQKENI. This CDR3 has 15 amino acids. V shed 4 bases and J 5 bases; nucleotides not matched to a gene: 9. CDR3 DNA sequence: TGTGCCAGCTCACTAAGGCAGGGACAGGGAAACGAGCAGTACTTC. This sequence encodes CASSLRQGQGNEQYF.

On this clonotype itself: A much larger clone differs by one base, so this may be a read error. The chain combines TRBV20-1 with TRBJ2-7; possible D gene TRBD1, 6 bases. The V end lost 7 bases, the J end lost 3 bases, and 13 bases lay between the germline ends. Germline CDR1 reads DFQATT; CDR2 reads SNEGSKA (reference sequence). CDR3 size: 12 residues. CDR3 protein: CSVPRGYYEQYF. CDR3 nucleotides: TGCAGTGTGCCAAGGGGGTACTACGAGCAGTACTTC.

The CDR3 region is CASMGALDNSPLHF. CDR3 nucleotide sequence: TGTGCCAGCATGGGGGCCTTGGATAATTCACCCCTCCACTTT. The rearrangement uses TRBV2 and TRBJ1-6; possible D gene TRBD1, 6 bases. Germline CDR1 SNHLY, CDR2 FYNNEI. V was pared by 7 bases and J by 5 bases, with 12 bases between. The CDR3 consists of 14 residues.

The gene calls are TRBV5-1 and TRBJ2-2; D gene ambiguous. Germline V gene data show CDR1 as SGHRS and CDR2 as YFSETQ. The CDR3 contains 14 residues. V gave up 3 bases and J gave up 5 bases, with 11 bases separating them. CDR3 loop: CASSWALATGELFF. The CDR3 region has the DNA TGCGCCAGCAGCTGGGCATTAGCAACCGGGGAGCTGTTTTTT.

This clonotype was picked up many times. V and J are TRBV7-8 and TRBJ2-1; possible D gene TRBD1, 6 bases. The V and J ends lost 2 bases and 6 bases respectively, with 14 bases between them. The CDR3 has 15 residues. The germline V gene encodes CDR1 SGHVS and CDR2 FQNEAQ. The CDR3, as DNA: TGTGCCAGCAGCTTAAACAGGGAATTTCGCAATGAGCAGTTCTTC. Its protein is CASSLNREFRNEQFF.

This clonotype was observed a handful of times. The chain is built from TRBV28 and TRBJ1-5; the match to TRBD1 covers 11 bases. Germline CDR1 MDHEN, CDR2 SYDVKM. This CDR3 contains 16 residues. With 6 bases clipped from V and 6 bases from J, the junction kept 10 bases outside the gene matches. In DNA form, the CDR3 reads TGTGCCAGCAGCCTAGGGACAGGGGGTCTTGGTCAGCCCCAGCATTTT. Its translation is CASSLGTGGLGQPQHF.

As concerns this clonotype: This may come from a read error, since a much larger clone is one base off. The chain is built from TRBV5-4 and TRBJ2-5; 7 nucleotides align to TRBD2. Germline loops: CDR1 SGHNT, CDR2 YYREEE (reference sequence). The CDR3 runs 13 residues. As DNA, the CDR3 is TGTGTCAGCAGCCAGCGGGATCAAGAGACCCAGTACTTC. Translating it yields CVSSQRDQETQYF.

Regarding this clonotype: Since a much larger clone is just one base distant, this may be a read error. The chain uses TRBV7-6 and TRBJ1-2, with 7 positions matching TRBD1. V lost 7 bases, J lost 6 bases, and 8 bases stayed unmatched. The CDR3 loop spans 13 amino acids. CDR1 SGHVS and CDR2 FNYEAQ come from the germline V gene. The CDR3 protein is CASNGRDRNGYTF. CDR3 in DNA: TGTGCCAGCAACGGCCGGGACAGAAATGGCTACACCTTC. The full variable domain, in which reference TRBV7-6 and TRBJ1-2 provide the parts outside the CDR3, is GAGVSQSPRYKVTKRGQDVALRCDPISGHVSLYWYRQALGQGPEFLTYFNYEAQQDKSGLPNDRFSAERPEGSISTLTIQRTEQRDSAMYRCASNGRDRNGYTFGSGTRLTVV.

This clonotype has ten or more counts. The CDR3 spells CSADTGQTRNYGYTF. In nucleotides, the CDR3 is TGCAGTGCCGATACCGGACAAACTCGAAACTATGGCTACACCTTC. The V gene is TRBV20-1, the J gene TRBJ1-2; tentative D call: TRBD1 (5 bases). There are 15 residues in the CDR3. V was pared by 6 bases and J by 2 bases, with 19 bases between. In germline, CDR1 is DFQATT, CDR2 SNEGSKA (reference sequence).